A single sample gave rise to the 8 T cell receptor beta chains below, sequenced in a study of blood T cell repertoires in COVID-19. This table comes from immunoSEQ multiplex PCR, and its TCRdb copy is limited to in-frame clones, with some not included. The sample gives 200,000 to 300,000 clones, around 88% of which show up once; 4.1% is in the top ten. Sample: PBMCs or T cells enriched from blood (not recorded which). These receptors were obtained from a woman aged 25 to 45 who had recovered from COVID-19.

This sequence joins TRBV6-2 or TRBV6-3 and TRBJ2-1, with 8 bases lining up with TRBD1. V gave up 5 bases and J gave up 6 bases; unmatched junction bases: 12. Germline CDR1 MNHEY, CDR2 SVGEGT. This CDR3 contains 16 residues. CDR3 loop: CASSSRDRFGSNEQFF. The CDR3 DNA reads TGTGCCAGCAGTAGCCGGGACAGGTTCGGTTCCAATGAGCAGTTCTTC.

This chain uses TRBV28 with TRBJ1-2, with 10 bases lining up with TRBD1. Germline CDR1 and CDR2: MDHEN and SYDVKM. The ends lost 6 bases at V and 6 bases at J; junction bases unmatched: 13. CDR3 length: 16 amino acids. DNA of the CDR3: TGTGCCAGCAGCTCCGGGACAGGGGCAATAGGAAATGGCTACACCTTC. This encodes CASSSGTGAIGNGYTF.

The chain recombines TRBV7-3 with TRBJ1-1; D unresolved. V was trimmed by 5 bases and J by 0 bases, leaving 10 bases between them. Germline CDR1 reads SGHTA; CDR2 reads FQGTGA. This CDR3 region has 14 residues. The CDR3 loop reads CASSLTGLNTEAFF. CDR3 nucleotide sequence: TGTGCCAGCAGCCTCACGGGATTGAACACTGAAGCTTTCTTT.

V is TRBV27 and J is TRBJ2-1; D might be TRBD1 (5 bases). This CDR3 spans 14 amino acids. Germline V gene data show CDR1 as MNHEY and CDR2 as SMNVEV (reference sequence). V was pared by 5 bases and J by 4 bases, with 12 bases between. The CDR3 here is CASSDYRQYNEQFF. The CDR3 DNA sequence: TGTGCCAGCAGTGATTACAGGCAATACAATGAGCAGTTCTTC.

The V call is TRBV30, the J call TRBJ1-3; no definite D call. The CDR3 is 14 amino acids. The germline V gene has CDR1 GTSNPN and CDR2 SVGIG (reference sequence). V lost 3 bases, J lost 2 bases, and 11 bases lay in between. The CDR3 loop is CAWRVGSTGNTIYF. The CDR3 nucleotides read TGTGCCTGGAGGGTGGGGAGCACTGGAAACACCATATATTTT.

The chain joins TRBV5-1 to TRBJ2-2; 7 bases fit TRBD2. With 4 bases clipped from V and 3 bases from J, the junction kept 12 bases outside the gene matches. Germline-derived CDR1 and CDR2 are SGHRS and YFSETQ. The CDR3 has 17 amino acids. CDR3 sequence: CASSPDGRREYTGELFF. The CDR3 DNA follows: TGCGCCAGCAGCCCGGACGGCCGGCGGGAGTACACCGGGGAGCTGTTTTTT.

This rearrangement joins TRBV27 to TRBJ1-1; tentative D call: TRBD1 (5 bases). The CDR3 runs 15 residues. Per germline, CDR1 MNHEY and CDR2 SMNVEV (reference sequence). Trimming cost V 3 bases and J 4 bases, with 15 bases left between them. CDR3 region: CASSFSGGVSTEAFF. The DNA for the CDR3 is TGTGCCAGCAGTTTCTCCGGGGGGGTTAGCACTGAAGCTTTCTTT.

The chain couples TRBV7-8 to TRBJ2-5; 8 bases are shared with TRBD2. The CDR3 is made up of 14 amino acids. V gave up 4 bases and J gave up 4 bases; unmatched junction bases: 5. Germline V gives CDR1 SGHVS, CDR2 FQNEAQ. The CDR3: CASSSGAGGETQYF. In DNA, the CDR3 is TGTGCCAGCAGCTCTGGGGCGGGAGGAGAGACCCAGTACTTC.